The 21 T cell receptor beta chains in this list originate from one sample, sequenced in a study of cytomegalovirus exposure and HLA in healthy donors. PCR employed 60 Vbeta and 13 Jbeta primers. TCRdb's table, derived via immunoSEQ multiplex PCR, lists solely in-frame clones and lacks some. Of roughly 100,000 clones in the sample, 70% to 80% were seen once. Sequencing used PBMCs. These TCRs come from a man in his forties or fifties in good health and CMV-seronegative.

The rearrangement uses TRBV19 and TRBJ2-2; TRBD2 agrees at 7 bases. This CDR3 has 16 residues. The V gene's germline CDR1 is LNHDA and CDR2 SQIVND (reference sequence). Trimming removed 5 bases from V and 1 base from J; junction bases left unmatched: 7. The CDR3 sequence is CASSPPSGLNTGELFF. The CDR3 DNA reads as TGTGCCAGTAGTCCGCCTAGCGGCCTGAACACCGGGGAGCTGTTTTTT.

This chain joins TRBV6-5 and TRBJ1-2; TRBD1 might be the D (6 bases). V was clipped by 0 bases and J by 6 bases, with 11 bases between them. The CDR3 extends over 14 amino acids. Germline-derived CDR1 and CDR2 are MNHEY and SVGAGI. The CDR3 region is CASSYSSRGHGYTF. The CDR3 coding sequence is TGTGCCAGCAGTTACTCGTCCAGGGGTCATGGCTACACCTTC.

J is TRBJ1-5 and V is TRBV28, with D perhaps TRBD1 (5 bases). Trimming cost V 5 bases and J 7 bases, with 15 bases left between them. CDR3 length equals 14 residues. The V gene's germline CDR1 is MDHEN and CDR2 SYDVKM. CDR3 nucleotide sequence: TGTGCCAGCAGTGATACAGGAAGAGGACAGCCCCAGCATTTT. This sequence encodes CASSDTGRGQPQHF.

The chain joins TRBV7-9 to TRBJ1-2; D remains ambiguous. Trimming left V 0 bases short and J 4 bases short, with 9 bases between. The CDR3 has 14 residues. CDR1 SEHNR and CDR2 FQNEAQ come from the germline V gene (reference sequence). CDR3: CASSLAPRFYGYTF. The CDR3 coding sequence is TGTGCCAGCAGCTTAGCGCCCCGGTTCTATGGCTACACCTTC.

The chain carries TRBV18 and TRBJ2-3, with 9 bases that match TRBD1. The trim removed 0 bases at V and 0 bases at J, leaving 7 bases unmatched. CDR1 is KGHSH, CDR2 LQKENI, per germline. This CDR3 comprises 18 residues. CDR3 in amino acids: CASSPPGQGFTSTDTQYF. In DNA, the CDR3 is TGTGCCAGCTCACCACCGGGACAGGGATTTACTAGCACAGATACGCAGTATTTT.

This clone was picked up a small number of times. This chain connects TRBV7-6 to TRBJ2-3; TRBD1 is a possible D gene (5 bases). The CDR3 spans 14 residues. From germline, CDR1 is SGHVS and CDR2 FNYEAQ. The V end was cut by 0 bases, the J end by 8 bases, with 12 bases between. CDR3 DNA sequence: TGTGCCAGCAGCTTAGCCCCCAGGGCCGGTACGCAGTATTTT. It translates to CASSLAPRAGTQYF.

The rearrangement joins TRBV30 to TRBJ2-7; no clear D. Germline loops: CDR1 GTSNPN, CDR2 SVGIG (reference sequence). Trimming removed 0 bases from V and 5 bases from J, with 11 bases in between. The CDR3 covers 13 residues. CDR3 nucleotide sequence: TGTGCCTGGAGTGTTTTAGAAGCCCACGAGCAGTACTTC. As protein: CAWSVLEAHEQYF.

The chain combines TRBV18 with TRBJ1-5; 9 bases fit TRBD1. Germline V lookup: CDR1 KGHSH, CDR2 LQKENI. The CDR3 totals 17 residues. Losses at the gene ends were 3 bases for V and 4 bases for J; bases not matched to a gene: 10. This chain's CDR3 is CASSPTGQGVGNQPQHF. Here the CDR3 DNA reads TGTGCCAGCTCACCCACGGGACAGGGCGTCGGGAATCAGCCCCAGCATTTT.

The chain has TRBV28 and TRBJ1-2; TRBD1 agrees at 9 bases. From germline, CDR1 is MDHEN and CDR2 SYDVKM. V lost 6 bases, J lost 7 bases, and 9 bases stayed unmatched. This CDR3 has 14 amino acids. The CDR3 is CASSAGTGQGGYTF. The CDR3 DNA reads as TGTGCCAGCAGCGCCGGGACAGGGCAAGGTGGCTACACCTTC.

This clone was counted between two and nine times. The CDR3 sequence: CASSTSGGGTGELFF. For the CDR3, the DNA is TGTGCCAGCAGCACTAGCGGGGGCGGGACCGGGGAGCTGTTTTTT. V and J are TRBV6-1 and TRBJ2-2; 11 bases line up with TRBD2. CDR1 is MNHNS and CDR2 is SASEGT in the germline V gene. With V trimmed by 6 bases and J by 5 bases, 5 bases remained unmatched. There are 15 residues in the CDR3.

The V call is TRBV6-5, the J call TRBJ1-5, with D possibly matching TRBD1 (6 bases). V was shortened by 6 bases and J by 7 bases, with 13 bases between the two germline ends. There are 13 residues in the CDR3. The germline gives CDR1 MNHEY, CDR2 SVGAGI. The CDR3 sequence: CASSLGAGQPQHF. CDR3 DNA: TGTGCCAGCAGCCTGGGGGCCGGGCAGCCCCAGCATTTT.

The chain links TRBV21-1 to TRBJ2-1; the table's D call of TRBD1 was not tested on the DNA. TRBV21-1 is given as a pseudogene. This CDR3 is built from 15 residues. CDR3 DNA: TGTGCCAGCAGCGGTACAGGGGGTGCTTACAATGAGCAGTTCTTC. Translating it yields CASSGTGGAYNEQFF.

This chain uses TRBV2 with TRBJ1-1, with D possibly TRBD1 on 6 matching bases. This CDR3 comprises 14 residues. V was pared by 4 bases and J by 0 bases, with 9 bases between. Germline CDR1 SNHLY, CDR2 FYNNEI. The CDR3 coding sequence is TGTGCCAGCAGTGGGCGGACAGTGAACACTGAAGCTTTCTTT. Translated, it gives CASSGRTVNTEAFF. Using reference TRBV2 and TRBJ1-1 for the parts outside the CDR3, the full variable domain is EPEVTQTPSHQVTQMGQEVILRCVPISNHLYFYWYRQILGQKVEFLVSFYNNEISEKSEIFDDQFSVERPDGSNFTLKIRSTKLEDSAMYFCASSGRTVNTEAFFGQGTRLTVV.

The V gene is TRBV4-3, the J gene TRBJ1-2; TRBD1 might be the D (6 bases). Germline V CDR1 and CDR2: LGHNA, YSLEER. Trimming shortened V by 4 bases and J by 7 bases, and 13 bases separated the two germline ends. This CDR3 spans 13 amino acids. The CDR3 is CASSPDRSGGYTF. The CDR3 coding sequence is TGCGCCAGCAGCCCTGACAGGTCGGGTGGCTACACCTTC.

This clone appeared a single time. This chain links TRBV29-1 with TRBJ2-7; TRBD1 agrees at 7 bases. This CDR3 contains 12 residues. Germline loops: CDR1 SQVTM, CDR2 ANQGSEA. CDR3 in amino acids: CSGTEGNYEQYF. DNA for the CDR3: TGCAGTGGGACAGAAGGGAACTACGAGCAGTACTTC.

V gene TRBV5-1 combines with J gene TRBJ2-2; D is uncertain. V was pared by 4 bases and J by 4 bases, with 11 bases between. CDR3 length equals 14 residues. Germline V gene lookup returns CDR1 SGHRS and CDR2 YFSETQ. This CDR3 is CASSPEAVTGELFF. DNA of the CDR3: TGCGCCAGCAGCCCCGAGGCGGTCACCGGGGAGCTGTTTTTT.

This chain connects TRBV19 to TRBJ1-5; D not resolved. Looked up from germline, CDR1 is LNHDA and CDR2 is SQIVND (reference sequence). The CDR3 runs 14 residues. Trimming stripped 1 base from V and 6 bases from J, with 10 bases between. This chain's CDR3 is CASSIVPRFQPQHF. CDR3 nucleotides: TGTGCCAGTAGTATAGTTCCTCGTTTTCAGCCCCAGCATTTT.

This clone was picked up a small number of times. J is TRBJ2-7 and V is TRBV7-9; tentatively, D is TRBD2 (5 bases). V was clipped by 3 bases and J by 5 bases, with 14 bases between them. Looked up from germline, CDR1 is SEHNR and CDR2 is FQNEAQ (reference sequence). The CDR3 is 14 amino acids. DNA of the CDR3: TGTGCCAGCAGCTTGTTGGGGTCCGGGGACGAGCAGTACTTC. Protein product: CASSLLGSGDEQYF.

The genes are TRBV4-3 and TRBJ1-6; no clear D. Germline V gene sequence: CDR1 LGHNA, CDR2 YSLEER. V dropped 6 bases and J dropped 10 bases, with 16 bases sitting between them. The CDR3 has 14 amino acids. The CDR3 loop is CASSPIGPTSPLHF. The CDR3 DNA is TGCGCCAGCAGTCCCATTGGGCCCACCTCACCCCTCCACTTT.

V gene TRBV6-5 combines with J gene TRBJ2-1, with 9 bases identical to TRBD1. This CDR3 contains 15 residues. Germline trimming cut 4 bases from V and 5 bases from J; bases unmatched to any gene: 6. The germline V gene encodes CDR1 MNHEY and CDR2 SVGAGI. CDR3 in DNA: TGTGCCAGCAGTTCCGACAGGGGGTCAAACAATGAGCAGTTCTTC. Its protein product is CASSSDRGSNNEQFF.

Written as DNA, the CDR3 is TGTGCCAGCATTCTTAGCGGGCTGACACCCAATGAGCAGTTCTTC. Amino acids: CASILSGLTPNEQFF. This sequence joins TRBV27 and TRBJ2-1, with 7 positions matching TRBD2. Germline CDR1 is MNHEY and CDR2 is SMNVEV (reference sequence). J gave up 6 bases and V 7 bases, and 12 bases lay outside the gene matches. The CDR3 runs 15 residues.